This passage covers 7 T cell receptor beta chains from one sample sequenced in a study of shared clonotypes between healthy human individuals. Clones were read by immunoSEQ multiplex PCR, and TCRdb kept only the in-frame ones, dropping some. The sample shows 530,000 or so clones, around 79% of them seen only once. The sequencing input was PBMCs. The receptors shown here come from a woman aged 35 to 49 in good health. Some clones in this sample may be carry-over from other donors' samples.

This chain uses TRBV5-1 with TRBJ2-3; D gene uncertain. The CDR3 consists of 15 residues. V was trimmed by 7 bases and J by 0 bases, leaving 15 bases between them. Looked up from germline, CDR1 is SGHRS and CDR2 is YFSETQ. CDR3 protein: CASSIVDGSTDTQYF. The CDR3 DNA follows: TGCGCCAGCTCCATAGTAGACGGTAGCACAGATACGCAGTATTTT.

This chain links TRBV2 with TRBJ2-5, with 9 bases fitting TRBD2. Germline CDR1 SNHLY, CDR2 FYNNEI. J gave up 5 bases and V 8 bases, and 9 bases lay outside the gene matches. The CDR3 has 14 residues. For the CDR3, the DNA is TGTGCCAGCGGGTCATCCAGCGGGAGGGAGACCCAGTACTTC. Its translation: CASGSSSGRETQYF.

This chain connects TRBV28 to TRBJ1-1, with 7 bases identical to TRBD1. V lost 6 bases and J lost 11; bases outside the gene matches: 15. Germline V gene data show CDR1 as MDHEN and CDR2 as SYDVKM. The CDR3 covers 14 residues. For the CDR3, the DNA is TGTGCCAGCAGAGAGACAGGGCCTACGTTAGAGGCTTTCTTT. This encodes CASRETGPTLEAFF.

A word on this clone: This probably arose from a read error, given a far larger clone one base away. This chain joins TRBV30 and TRBJ2-5; TRBD1 might be the D (5 bases). The CDR3 is made up of 14 amino acids. The germline CDR1 and CDR2 sequences are GTSNPN and SVGIG (reference sequence). The CDR3 here is CAWSRQIYQETQHF. The CDR3 bases are TGTGCCTGGAGCCGACAGATCTACCAAGAGACCCAGCACTTC.

The V and J genes are TRBV6-1 and TRBJ2-7; TRBD2 aligns across 9 bases. V gave up 4 bases and J gave up 1 base; unmatched junction bases: 11. Germline CDR1 is MNHNS and CDR2 is SASEGT. CDR3 length equals 17 residues. The CDR3 DNA reads TGTGCCAGCAGTGCCCGGGCGGGAGGGTTATCTTCCTACGAGCAGTACTTC. Translated: CASSARAGGLSSYEQYF.

V gene TRBV6-9 combines with J gene TRBJ1-4; D not resolved. Germline-derived CDR1 and CDR2 are MNHGY and SVAAGI. This CDR3 region has 13 residues. V gave up 4 bases and J gave up 8 bases, with 11 bases separating them. As DNA, the CDR3 is TGTGCCAGCAGTTGTCCGGACGGGGAAAAACTGTTTTTT. This gives the protein CASSCPDGEKLFF.

DNA for the CDR3: TGTGCCAGCAGCTTGTCGGCCAGCTTAGATACGCAGTATTTT. Translated: CASSLSASLDTQYF. V gene TRBV5-6 combines with J gene TRBJ2-3; D call uncertain. V was clipped by 1 base and J by 5 bases, with 11 bases between them. Germline CDR1 SGHDT, CDR2 YYEEEE. This CDR3 is 14 amino acids long.